This TCR beta chain was sequenced during a study of patients and donors after allogeneic stem cell transplantation (dated by TCRdb to the early 2020s). Only one count was recorded for this clonotype. Its target antigen remains unknown. This may be a read error, as it is one base from a much larger clone. The germline V gene encodes CDR1 MDHEN and CDR2 SYDVKM. The germline ends are 10 bases apart after V is trimmed by 5 bases and J by 5 bases. From its cysteine to its phenylalanine, the CDR3 spans 12 amino acids. The kept DNA is CDR3 alone, 36 bases in frame from the first base. To prepare the library, RT-PCR was applied. The reads were generated on a NextSeq 550. Starting from the raw public reads, TCRdb applied fastp trimming at Q25, assembled clones with MiXCR and retained in-frame beta chains. Rows with a matching CDR3 protein are joined into one entry that keeps the most common DNA and genes. The sample includes 87,000 or so distinct CDR3 sequences, with roughly 5.2% observed a single time. Less than 3% of the sample is held by the ten biggest clonotypes.

Source material: blood, either unsorted or a sorted T cell fraction (not recorded which). The sequence joins TRBV28 to TRBJ2-7; a confident D gene designation cannot be given. This TCR derives from a human donor who was either an allogeneic HSCT recipient or a stem cell or donor lymphocyte infusion donor (not recorded which). It is not recorded whose cells these are; they may come from a transplant donor. In nucleotides, the sequence is TGTGCCAGCAGTATGACCTGGAACGAGCAGTACTTC. The translation is CASSMTWNEQYF.